The source of this T cell receptor (beta chain) is a study of control samples from healthy donors and cancer patients. Produced via immunoSEQ multiplex PCR; TCRdb's table is partial and in-frame only. Of 91,000 or so clones in the sample, more than 85% were seen once. CDR1 is SGDLS, CDR2 YYNGEE, per germline. The CDR3 has 16 residues. With 0 bases removed from V and 5 bases from J, the gap between germline ends came to 17 bases. The sample was blood. This TCR derives from a woman aged 30 to 39 in good health. This sequence joins TRBV9 and TRBJ1-2; D unresolved. The CDR3 DNA is TGTGCCAGCAGCGTAGAGGCCAGGATTTCATGGTATGGCTACACCTTC. It yields the protein CASSVEARISWYGYTF.